These 18 T cell receptor beta chains originate from one sample sequenced in a study of Graves' ophthalmopathy and Graves' hyperthyroidism. As the template, RNA transcripts were used to amplify TCR beta CDR3 regions. The workflow started with a first-round RT-PCR run with HTBI primers and then moved on to a second-round multiplex PCR. TCRdb fed the multiplex PCR reads into MiXCR, producing one record per CDR3 protein. This sample carries about 1.2 million distinct CDR3 sequences, about 35% of them seen once, and the ten largest clones take around 10%. The sample consisted of peripheral blood or thyroid tissue (not recorded which). The source is an adult man with Graves' hyperthyroidism.

There are many counts of this clonotype. The chain carries TRBV5-1 and TRBJ1-4, with no clear D. CDR3 length equals 14 residues. Germline V CDR1 and CDR2: SGHRS, YFSETQ. V gave up 2 bases and J gave up 3 bases, with 8 bases separating them. For the CDR3, the DNA is TGCGCCAGCAGCTTACAGCCCGCTAATGAAAAACTGTTTTTT. Encoded protein: CASSLQPANEKLFF.

This chain joins TRBV6-5 and TRBJ1-6; unclear D gene. Trimming cost V 0 bases and J 9 bases, with 12 bases left between them. The germline gives CDR1 MNHEY, CDR2 SVGAGI. The CDR3 sequence is 15 residues long. CDR3 sequence (DNA): TGTGCCAGCAGTTACTCCTTAGAGGGAGGTTCACCCCTCCACTTT. Translation: CASSYSLEGGSPLHF.

This rearrangement joins TRBV7-2 to TRBJ1-1, with 7 positions matching TRBD1. The CDR3 sequence is 16 residues long. With 4 bases clipped from V and 4 bases from J, the junction kept 12 bases outside the gene matches. The V gene's germline CDR1 is SGHTA and CDR2 FQGNSA. The chain's CDR3 is CASSSPGGSGSTEAFF. The CDR3 region has the DNA TGTGCCAGCAGCTCCCCAGGGGGTAGCGGCAGCACTGAAGCTTTCTTT.

The table lists this clonotype with a few counts. This chain connects TRBV6-1 to TRBJ1-5; D gene uncertain. CDR3 length: 14 amino acids. Looked up from germline, CDR1 is MNHNS and CDR2 is SASEGT. V was cut by 5 bases and J by 7 bases, with 15 bases left in between. In DNA form, the CDR3 reads TGTGCCAGCAGTACGATCGGGATGCTGCAGCCCCAGCATTTT. Protein product: CASSTIGMLQPQHF.

This clonotype was seen a single time. With a much larger clone just one base away, this may be a read error. This chain connects TRBV7-9 to TRBJ1-4, with no clear D. This CDR3 contains 14 residues. Between the trimmed V and J ends, which lost 3 bases and 7 bases, there was a span of 12 bases. The V gene's germline CDR1 is SEHNR and CDR2 FQNEAQ (reference sequence). CDR3 sequence reads: CASSFEGASEKLFF. The CDR3 DNA follows: TGTGCCAGCAGCTTCGAGGGAGCCAGTGAAAAACTGTTTTTT. Using reference TRBV7-9 and TRBJ1-4 for the parts outside the CDR3, the full variable domain is DTGVSQNPRHKITKRGQNVTFRCDPISEHNRLYWYRQTLGQGPEFLTYFQNEAQLEKSRLLSDRFSAERPKGSFSTLEIQRTEQGDSAMYLCASSFEGASEKLFFGSGTQLSVL.

For the CDR3, the DNA is TGCGCCAGCAGCTTGGTTCTTGCGGGAGGGGATTACGAGCAGTACTTC. Translated: CASSLVLAGGDYEQYF. V gene TRBV5-1 combines with J gene TRBJ2-7; 9 bases are a match to TRBD2. Looked up from germline, CDR1 is SGHRS and CDR2 is YFSETQ. CDR3 size: 16 residues. J was trimmed by 4 bases and V by 0 bases; bases with no gene match: 8.

On this clonotype: Being one base from a much bigger clone, this may be a read error. For the CDR3, the DNA is TGTGCCATCAGTTACGCTTTTAATCAGCCCCAGCATTTT. Protein: CAISYAFNQPQHF. The V and J genes are TRBV10-3 and TRBJ1-5; D call uncertain. Between the trimmed V and J ends, which lost 5 bases and 4 bases, there was a span of 9 bases. The CDR3 loop spans 13 amino acids. Germline-derived CDR1 and CDR2 are ENHRY and SYGVKD.

The chain uses TRBV9 and TRBJ2-2; 9 bases line up with TRBD1. Unmatched junction bases numbered 3, after V lost 6 bases and J lost 6 bases. Germline V gene lookup returns CDR1 SGDLS and CDR2 YYNGEE. This CDR3 is built from 13 residues. The CDR3 nucleotides read TGTGCCAGCACGGGGGACAGGGCCGGGGAGCTGTTTTTT. It translates to CASTGDRAGELFF.

This sequence joins TRBV7-2 and TRBJ1-6, with TRBD1 identical over 9 bases. Trimming removed 4 bases from V and 8 bases from J; junction bases left unmatched: 9. Per germline, CDR1 SGHTA and CDR2 FQGNSA. This CDR3 is 16 amino acids long. CDR3: CASSSSPGQGDSPLHF. The DNA for the CDR3 is TGTGCCAGCAGCTCGAGCCCGGGACAGGGAGATTCACCCCTCCACTTT.

This clonotype was seen repeatedly, ten times or more. This rearrangement joins TRBV2 to TRBJ1-5; D possibly corresponds to TRBD1 (5 bases). Germline CDR1 SNHLY, CDR2 FYNNEI. V lost 11 bases and J lost 1, with 12 bases in between. The CDR3 totals 13 residues. Written as DNA, the CDR3 is TGTGCCTGCCGGGACCGAAGCAATCAGCCCCAGCATTTT. Translated: CACRDRSNQPQHF.

The genes are TRBV6-5 and TRBJ2-5; D is perhaps TRBD2 (5 bases). CDR3 length: 11 amino acids. Trimming stripped 7 bases from V and 9 bases from J, with 12 bases between. The germline CDR1 and CDR2 sequences are MNHEY and SVGAGI. The CDR3 loop reads CASNPPGAQYF. CDR3 nucleotide sequence: TGTGCCAGCAATCCTCCCGGGGCCCAGTACTTC.

This clonotype was recorded at least ten times. The rearrangement uses TRBV7-9 and TRBJ1-1, with 7 bases lining up with TRBD1. The CDR3 is 12 amino acids. In germline, CDR1 is SEHNR, CDR2 FQNEAQ (reference sequence). Trimming cost V 6 bases and J 7 bases; bases outside gene matches: 5. CDR3 nucleotide sequence: TGTGCCAGCAGGGACTACAGGGGTGAAGCTTTCTTT. It is translated as CASRDYRGEAFF.

This sequence joins TRBV7-2 and TRBJ2-5, with 8 positions matching TRBD1. Trimming at V came to 8 bases and at J to 7 bases, leaving 6 bases not matched to a gene. The CDR3 is made up of 12 amino acids. CDR1 is SGHTA and CDR2 is FQGNSA in the germline V gene. The DNA of the CDR3 is TGTGCCAGCCGACAGGGGAGTGCGACCCAGTACTTC. This codes for CASRQGSATQYF.

Regarding this clonotype: Mismatch with germline at one junction end may stem from a read error. The rearrangement links TRBV20-1 to TRBJ2-7, with D perhaps TRBD1 (6 bases). Germline values: CDR1 DFQATT, CDR2 SNEGSKA (reference sequence). The CDR3 spans 14 residues. The DNA for the CDR3 is TGCAGTGCAAAGAACAGGGATGTTGTCTACGAACAGTACTTC. It yields the protein CSAKNRDVVYEQYF.

This clonotype has at least ten counts. The chain has TRBV24-1 and TRBJ2-5; 9 bases match TRBD2. The V segment lost 7 bases and the J segment 4 bases; nucleotides outside the gene matches: 9. CDR1 and CDR2 (germline): KGHDR, SFDVKD. This CDR3 region has 15 residues. The CDR3 is CATSSSGTLAETQYF. For the CDR3, the DNA is TGTGCCACCAGCTCTAGCGGGACATTGGCAGAGACCCAGTACTTC.

The chain couples TRBV10-3 to TRBJ2-3; D not resolved. The ends were cut back, 10 bases at V and 4 bases at J, with 6 bases in the middle. This CDR3 is 10 amino acids long. CDR1 and CDR2 (germline): ENHRY, SYGVKD. CDR3 nucleotides: TGTGCCAGTTATTCAGATACGCAGTATTTT. This codes for CASYSDTQYF.

This clonotype was found many times. The chain combines TRBV7-9 with TRBJ1-1, with D unresolved. Germline CDR1 is SEHNR and CDR2 is FQNEAQ (reference sequence). Trimming took off 0 bases at V and 7 bases at J, with 6 bases between the two ends. The CDR3 contains 12 residues. The CDR3 is CASSLAPVEAFF. For the CDR3, the DNA is TGTGCCAGCAGCTTAGCCCCGGTTGAAGCTTTCTTT.

CDR3 in amino acids: CASRVPGQGPGWPQHF. The DNA for the CDR3 is TGTGCCAGCAGAGTCCCGGGACAGGGGCCTGGATGGCCCCAGCATTTT. This rearrangement joins TRBV7-3 to TRBJ1-5, with 10 bases matching TRBD1. V lost 6 bases to trimming and J lost 9 bases; unmatched junction nucleotides: 14. This CDR3 is built from 16 residues. From germline, CDR1 is SGHTA and CDR2 FQGTGA.